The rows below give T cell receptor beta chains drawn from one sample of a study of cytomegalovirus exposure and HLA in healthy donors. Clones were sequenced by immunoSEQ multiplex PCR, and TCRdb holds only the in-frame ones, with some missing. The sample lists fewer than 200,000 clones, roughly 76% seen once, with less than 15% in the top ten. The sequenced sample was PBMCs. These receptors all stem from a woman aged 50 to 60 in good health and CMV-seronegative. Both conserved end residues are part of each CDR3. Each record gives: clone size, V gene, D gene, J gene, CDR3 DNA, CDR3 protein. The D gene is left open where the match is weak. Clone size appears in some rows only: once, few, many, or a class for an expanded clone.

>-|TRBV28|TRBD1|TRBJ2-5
TGTGCCAGCAGCAGGCCCGGACAGGGCAAAGAGACCCAGTACTTC
CASSRPGQGKETQYF
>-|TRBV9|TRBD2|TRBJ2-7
TGTGCCAGCAGCGTAGGGGGACTAGCGATATACGAGCAGTACTTC
CASSVGGLAIYEQYF
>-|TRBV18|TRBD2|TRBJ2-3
TGTGCCAGCTCACCATTTAGCGGGAGGGCCGCAGATACGCAGTATTTT
CASSPFSGRAADTQYF
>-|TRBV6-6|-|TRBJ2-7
TGTGCCAGCCGAAACCCCGGGACTCCCTACGAGCAGTACTTC
CASRNPGTPYEQYF
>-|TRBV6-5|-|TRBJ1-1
TGTGCCAGCTCCCGTGGGGGCAGCACTGAAGCTTTCTTT
CASSRGGSTEAFF
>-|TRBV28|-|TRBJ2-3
TGTGCCACCCGACCAGGGGCCCCAGATACGCAGTATTTT
CATRPGAPDTQYF
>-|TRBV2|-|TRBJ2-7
TGTGCCAGCAGTGTATGGGACACCTCCTACGAGCAGTACTTC
CASSVWDTSYEQYF
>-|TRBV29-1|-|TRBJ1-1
TGCAGCTTTAGGACGGGGATGAACACTGAAGCTTTCTTT
CSFRTGMNTEAFF
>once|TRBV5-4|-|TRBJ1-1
TGTGCCAGCAGCTTGGAATTATTTGGCGGGGTCTTCGCTGAAGCTTTCTTT
CASSLELFGGVFAEAFF
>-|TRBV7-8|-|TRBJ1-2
TGTGCCAGCAGCTTGTCTGCGAACTATGGCTACACCTTC
CASSLSANYGYTF
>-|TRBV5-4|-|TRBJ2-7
TGTGCCAGCAGCTTGCTAGCTTCCTCGTTCCCCGAGCAGTACTTC
CASSLLASSFPEQYF
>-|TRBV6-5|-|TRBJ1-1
TGTGCCAGCAGGGGGGGGATCATGAACACTGAAGCTTTCTTT
CASRGGIMNTEAFF
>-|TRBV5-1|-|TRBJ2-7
TGCGCCAGCAGCTTTTTGCCCCTAAGCTCCTACGAGCAGTACTTC
CASSFLPLSSYEQYF
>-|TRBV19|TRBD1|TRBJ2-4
TGTGCCAGTACTGACAGGGGGCTAATTCAGTACTTC
CASTDRGLIQYF
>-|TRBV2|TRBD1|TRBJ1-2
TGTGCCTGGACGGCAGGGACAGTTGTGGGCTACACCTTC
CAWTAGTVVGYTF
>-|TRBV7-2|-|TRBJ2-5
TGTGCCAGCAGCCCAAGGAGGGATTGGGAGACCCAGTACTTC
CASSPRRDWETQYF
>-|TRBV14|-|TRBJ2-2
TGTGCCAGCAGCCAAGCTGGGGAGCTGTTTTTT
CASSQAGELFF
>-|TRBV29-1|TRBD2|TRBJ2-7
TGCAGCGTTGCGGGAGGACTAGCGGCCTACGAGCAGTACTTC
CSVAGGLAAYEQYF
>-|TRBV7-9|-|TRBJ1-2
TGTGCCAGCAGCCAGGACAGCCATGGCTACACCTTC
CASSQDSHGYTF
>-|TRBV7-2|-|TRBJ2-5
TGTGCCAGCAGCTTAGTCGGGGGAGAGACCCAGTACTTC
CASSLVGGETQYF
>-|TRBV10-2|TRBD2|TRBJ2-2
TGCGCCAGCGGGCCGGCGCGGGGAGGGACCGGGGAGCTGTTTTTT
CASGPARGGTGELFF
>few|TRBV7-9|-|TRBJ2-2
TGTGCCAGCAGCCTCCTCGGCGGGGAGCTGTTTTTT
CASSLLGGELFF
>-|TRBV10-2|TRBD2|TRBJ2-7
TGCGCCAGCAGCTCTAGCGGGAGCTCCTACGAGCAGTACTTC
CASSSSGSSYEQYF
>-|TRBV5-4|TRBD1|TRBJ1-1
TGTGCCAGCAGCTCCCTCACAGGGGCCACTGAAGCTTTCTTT
CASSSLTGATEAFF
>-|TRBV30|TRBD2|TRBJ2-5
TGTGCCTGGAGCGCCAAGACTAGCGGGCACCAAGAGACCCAGTACTTC
CAWSAKTSGHQETQYF
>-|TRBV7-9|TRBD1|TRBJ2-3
TGTGCCAGCAGCCCGGGGACAGCACAAGATACGCAGTATTTT
CASSPGTAQDTQYF
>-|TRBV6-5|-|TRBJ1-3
TGTGCCAGCAGGGGCAGGGGAAGCTCTGGAAACACCATATATTTT
CASRGRGSSGNTIYF
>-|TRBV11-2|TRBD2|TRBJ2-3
TGTGCCAGCAGCCCTAGCGGGGGGTGGAGCACAGATACGCAGTATTTT
CASSPSGGWSTDTQYF
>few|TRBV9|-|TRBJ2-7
TGTGCCAGCAGCGTTGGGGACAGCGGGTACGAGCAGTACTTC
CASSVGDSGYEQYF
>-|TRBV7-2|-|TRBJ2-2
TGTGCCAGCAGCTTATGGCCTCTCACGAACACCGGGGAGCTGTTTTTT
CASSLWPLTNTGELFF
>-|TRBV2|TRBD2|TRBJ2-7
TGTGCCATACATTCTCAAGCGGGACGCGAGCAGTACTTC
CAIHSQAGREQYF
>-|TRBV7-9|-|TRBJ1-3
TGTGCCAGCAGCAAGAACACGGGTCTTATAGGAAACACCATATATTTT
CASSKNTGLIGNTIYF
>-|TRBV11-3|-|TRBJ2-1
TGTGCCAGCAGCTTAGGTGGCAGGGAAGGGAATGAGCAGTTCTTC
CASSLGGREGNEQFF
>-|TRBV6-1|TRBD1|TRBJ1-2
TGTGCCAGCAGTACAGCGGGACAGGGGAACTATGGCTACACCTTC
CASSTAGQGNYGYTF
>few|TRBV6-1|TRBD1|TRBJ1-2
TGTGCCAGCAAGGTGACAGGGGTCCCTAGTGGCTACACCTTC
CASKVTGVPSGYTF
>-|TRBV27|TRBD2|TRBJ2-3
TGTGCCAGCAGACCCAGGGGACTAGCAACTTCAGATACGCAGTATTTT
CASRPRGLATSDTQYF
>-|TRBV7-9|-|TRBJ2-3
TGTGCCAGCAGCGCGGGGCCCGGACTCAGGCAGTATTTT
CASSAGPGLRQYF
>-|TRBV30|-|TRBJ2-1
TGTGCCTGGAGTGTAGTCGGGGGCAATGAGCAGTTCTTC
CAWSVVGGNEQFF
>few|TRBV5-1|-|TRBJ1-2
TGCGCCAGCAGCTTGGGAGGGATACGTGGCTACACCTTC
CASSLGGIRGYTF
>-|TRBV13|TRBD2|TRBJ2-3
TGTGCCAGCAGCTCCCGGGGGGGGGCTAATACGCAGTATTTT
CASSSRGGANTQYF
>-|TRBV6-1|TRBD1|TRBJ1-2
TGTGCCAGCAGTGAGGTGGGACAGGGGAACTATGGCTACACCTTC
CASSEVGQGNYGYTF
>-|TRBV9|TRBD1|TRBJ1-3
TGTGCCAGCAGCGTGGCACCGGGACAGGGGTTAGGTGGAAACACCATATATTTT
CASSVAPGQGLGGNTIYF
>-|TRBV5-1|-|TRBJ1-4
TGCGCCAGCCGAACAGCAACTAATGAAAAACTGTTTTTT
CASRTATNEKLFF
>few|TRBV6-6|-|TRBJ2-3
TGTGCCAGCAGTTACTCCGTTGAGAGAGGGGATACGCAGTATTTT
CASSYSVERGDTQYF
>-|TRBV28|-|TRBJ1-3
TGTGCCAGCAGTTTATTTTCCAGGGGCTCTGGAAACACCATATATTTT
CASSLFSRGSGNTIYF
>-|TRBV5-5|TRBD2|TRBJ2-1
TGTGCCAGCAGCCGGGGACTAGCGGGTGGGAGCTCCTACAATGAGCAGTTCTTC
CASSRGLAGGSSYNEQFF
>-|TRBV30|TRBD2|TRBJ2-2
TGTGCCTGGAGGCCCGCTCTAGCGGGAGGGGCCGGGGAGCTGTTTTTT
CAWRPALAGGAGELFF
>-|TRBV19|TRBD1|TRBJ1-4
TGTGCCAGTAGTATACAGGGGGACTCTAATGAAAAACTGTTTTTT
CASSIQGDSNEKLFF
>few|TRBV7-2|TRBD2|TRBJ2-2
TGTGCCAGCACGCGGGAGGGCCCCACCGGGGAGCTGTTTTTT
CASTREGPTGELFF
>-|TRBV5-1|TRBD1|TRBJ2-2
TGCGCCAGCAGCTTGGAGCTGGACAGGGGCGACACCGGGGAGCTGTTTTTT
CASSLELDRGDTGELFF
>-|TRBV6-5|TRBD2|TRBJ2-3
TGTGCCAGCAGCCCTGGACTAGCGGGAGTTGATACGCAGTATTTT
CASSPGLAGVDTQYF
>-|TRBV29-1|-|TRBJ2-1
TGCAGCGTTGTTACAGGTAGCCACAATGAGCAGTTCTTC
CSVVTGSHNEQFF
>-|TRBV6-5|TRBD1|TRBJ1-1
TGTGCCAGCTACCGGGACAGGTACACTGAAGCTTTCTTT
CASYRDRYTEAFF
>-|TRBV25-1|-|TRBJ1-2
TGTGCCAGCAGTGATCGGGTGGAATCAGGGTCTGGCTACACCTTC
CASSDRVESGSGYTF
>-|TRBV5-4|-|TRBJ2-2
TGTGCCAACAGCTTGGATAGCCAAACCGGGGAGCTGTTTTTT
CANSLDSQTGELFF
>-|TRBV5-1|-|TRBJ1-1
TGCGCCAGCAGCTTGGGTCCGGGAATGAGCACTGAAGCTTTCTTT
CASSLGPGMSTEAFF
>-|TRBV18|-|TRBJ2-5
TGTGCCAGCTCACCACCGAGTACGGAGACCCAGTACTTC
CASSPPSTETQYF